One and the same sample provided the 25 T cell receptor beta chains below, sequenced in a study of cytomegalovirus exposure and HLA in healthy donors listed by TCRdb under 2017. Libraries were constructed by the immunoSEQ multiplex PCR assay. For the multiplex PCR, a mixture combining 60 forward primers for TCR Vbeta segments and 13 reverse primers for TCR Jbeta segments was used. TCRdb retrieved this table from immuneACCESS and kept in-frame rearrangements only. Not all clones are present; in checked studies, unresolved V genes account for under half, and no reason is known for the remainder. The sample has about 65,000 clones on record, approximately 80% of them singletons. The ten largest clones capture 3% of the sample. Specimen: PBMCs. Receptors were obtained from a girl aged 5-17 years in good health and CMV-seropositive.

For the CDR3, the DNA is TGCGCCAGCAGCCAAAGACACAGATCTAGCACAGATACGCAGTATTTT. Protein: CASSQRHRSSTDTQYF. The V call is TRBV4-1, the J call TRBJ2-3; D call uncertain. The CDR3 length is 16 residues. Germline CDR1 MGHRA, CDR2 YSYEKL. The V gene lost 2 bases and the J gene lost 0 bases, with 12 bases spanning the gap.

The chain carries TRBV6-5 and TRBJ2-2; 8 bases agree with TRBD1. The CDR3 length is 14 residues. V trimming: 5 bases; J trimming: 5 bases; junction bases outside the gene matches: 4. Per germline, CDR1 MNHEY and CDR2 SVGAGI. CDR3 amino acids: CASSLTGETGELFF. Written as DNA, the CDR3 is TGTGCCAGCAGTCTGACAGGGGAGACCGGGGAGCTGTTTTTT.

The chain is built from TRBV7-9 and TRBJ1-2, with D tentatively TRBD1 (6 bases). V dropped 4 bases and J dropped 4 bases, with 19 bases sitting between them. The CDR3 totals 16 residues. Germline CDR1 reads SEHNR; CDR2 reads FQNEAQ (reference sequence). As DNA, the CDR3 is TGTGCCAGCAGCTCCTCCGTGGCAGGGGCATTCTATGGCTACACCTTC. It codes for CASSSSVAGAFYGYTF.

J is TRBJ2-3 and V is TRBV4-1, with D perhaps matching TRBD1 (5 bases). Germline V lookup: CDR1 MGHRA, CDR2 YSYEKL. The CDR3 is made up of 16 amino acids. Trimming removed 0 bases from V and 3 bases from J, with 13 bases in between. The DNA for the CDR3 is TGCGCCAGCAGCCAAGATCTGGGCCAGGGAACAGATACGCAGTATTTT. Its protein is CASSQDLGQGTDTQYF.

The chain has TRBV11-2 and TRBJ2-7, with 7 bases fitting TRBD2. From germline, CDR1 is SGHAT and CDR2 FQNNGV. The ends lost 5 bases at V and 3 bases at J; junction bases unmatched: 7. The CDR3 totals 14 residues. The CDR3 DNA reads TGTGCCAGCAGCGGACCCGGGACTATCTACGAGCAGTACTTC. Protein sequence: CASSGPGTIYEQYF.

The chain couples TRBV5-1 to TRBJ1-1, with D perhaps matching TRBD1 (5 bases). The V end was cut by 0 bases, the J end by 2 bases, with 11 bases between. Germline-derived CDR1 and CDR2 are SGHRS and YFSETQ. The CDR3 extends over 15 amino acids. The CDR3 protein is CASSLEGEGNTEAFF. The CDR3 nucleotides are TGCGCCAGCAGCTTGGAAGGGGAAGGAAACACTGAAGCTTTCTTT.

The rearrangement links TRBV30 to TRBJ2-1; possible D gene TRBD2, 6 bases. Between the trimmed V and J ends, which lost 2 bases and 10 bases, there was a span of 12 bases. Germline V gene sequence: CDR1 GTSNPN, CDR2 SVGIG (reference sequence). The CDR3 sequence is 12 residues long. The CDR3 nucleotides are TGTGCCTGGAGTAAGAGCCTAGCGGAGCAGTTCTTC. It specifies CAWSKSLAEQFF.

This clone was counted a few times. The rearrangement joins TRBV6-5 to TRBJ1-6; the D is unclear. Trimming cost V 9 bases and J 0 bases, with 9 bases left between them. In germline, CDR1 is MNHEY, CDR2 SVGAGI. This CDR3 has 14 residues. The CDR3 protein is CASAVSSYNSPLHF. CDR3 sequence (DNA): TGTGCCAGTGCCGTCAGCTCCTATAATTCACCCCTCCACTTT.

Comment on this clone: Other nucleotide sequences in the sample specify the same CDR3. The chain couples TRBV21-1 to TRBJ2-7; TRBD1, the table's D call, was not compared with the DNA. TRBV21-1 is designated a pseudogene. CDR3 length: 14 amino acids. The CDR3 DNA is TGTGCCAGCAGCCGACGGGACAGGGGATCCGAGCAGTACTTT. Translation gives CASSRRDRGSEQYF.

This rearrangement joins TRBV11-2 to TRBJ2-7; tentatively, D is TRBD2 (6 bases). The CDR3 extends over 14 amino acids. Germline V lookup: CDR1 SGHAT, CDR2 FQNNGV. The V end was cut by 3 bases, the J end by 4 bases, with 13 bases between. The CDR3 bases are TGTGCCAGCAGCTTGTCGGGGGTCGATTACGAGCAGTACTTC. It specifies CASSLSGVDYEQYF.

The chain couples TRBV19 to TRBJ2-4; a weak D match, TRBD2 (6 bases). CDR1 and CDR2 (germline): LNHDA, SQIVND (reference sequence). V was cut by 5 bases and J by 6 bases, with 14 bases left in between. The CDR3 loop spans 14 amino acids. CDR3 region: CASSPFGGRNIQYF. As DNA, the CDR3 is TGTGCCAGTAGTCCCTTCGGGGGTCGAAACATTCAGTACTTC.

This chain links TRBV29-1 with TRBJ2-7; 7 bases fit TRBD1. The ends lost 4 bases at V and 3 bases at J; junction bases unmatched: 6. Germline V gene sequence: CDR1 SQVTM, CDR2 ANQGSEA. This CDR3 is built from 13 residues. CDR3: CSVGDRVDYEQYF. The DNA of the CDR3 is TGCAGCGTTGGTGACAGGGTGGACTACGAGCAGTACTTC.

V usage is TRBV5-1 and J usage is TRBJ1-1; 7 bases agree with TRBD1. Germline loops: CDR1 SGHRS, CDR2 YFSETQ. V gave up 1 base and J gave up 0 bases; unmatched junction bases: 6. The CDR3 sequence is 16 residues long. The CDR3 sequence: CASSLREQGMNTEAFF. For the CDR3, the DNA is TGCGCCAGCAGCTTGAGGGAACAGGGGATGAACACTGAAGCTTTCTTT. The whole variable domain, filled in from reference TRBV5-1 and TRBJ1-1, reads KAGVTQTPRYLIKTRGQQVTLSCSPISGHRSVSWYQQTPGQGLQFLFEYFSETQRNKGNFPGRFSGRQFSNSRSEMNVSTLELGDSALYLCASSLREQGMNTEAFFGQGTRLTVV.

The chain combines TRBV9 with TRBJ2-3; maybe TRBD2 (7 bases). V shed 4 bases and J shed 4 bases, with 19 bases lying between them. CDR1 and CDR2 from the germline V gene are SGDLS and YYNGEE. The CDR3 totals 16 residues. In DNA, the CDR3 is TGTGCCAGCAGCTCCCACCCCACAGGGAGGGCAGATACGCAGTATTTT. Translation: CASSSHPTGRADTQYF.

The chain joins TRBV29-1 to TRBJ1-5; 9 nucleotides match TRBD1. V gave up 4 bases and J gave up 4 bases; unmatched junction bases: 5. The germline gives CDR1 SQVTM, CDR2 ANQGSEA. The CDR3 runs 14 residues. The CDR3 DNA follows: TGCAGCGTTGTGGACAGGGGTGGGAATCAGCCCCAGCATTTT. Protein: CSVVDRGGNQPQHF.

The DNA of the CDR3 is TGTGCCAGCGCTAGGTCGGCGGGGCGGGAGACCCAGTACTTC. This encodes CASARSAGRETQYF. The chain links TRBV7-8 to TRBJ2-5, with D possibly being TRBD2 (6 bases). The V gene lost 8 bases and the J gene lost 5 bases, with 18 bases spanning the gap. The germline V gene encodes CDR1 SGHVS and CDR2 FQNEAQ. The CDR3 spans 14 residues.

The chain uses TRBV19 and TRBJ2-1; 9 bases map to TRBD2. V shed 8 bases and J 9 bases; nucleotides not matched to a gene: 8. CDR3 length: 13 amino acids. Germline V lookup: CDR1 LNHDA, CDR2 SQIVND (reference sequence). The CDR3 loop is CASGGGGAGEQFF. CDR3 bases: TGTGCCAGTGGTGGCGGGGGGGCAGGTGAGCAGTTCTTC. The full variable domain, completed using reference TRBV19 and TRBJ2-1, is DGGITQSPKYLFRKEGQNVTLSCEQNLNHDAMYWYRQDPGQGLRLIYYSQIVNDFQKGDIAEGYSVSREKKESFPLTVTSAQKNPTAFYLCASGGGGAGEQFFGPGTRLTVL.

This chain joins TRBV7-2 and TRBJ1-2; a weak D match, TRBD1 (5 bases). CDR3 length: 16 residues. V lost 5 bases, J lost 7 bases, and 23 bases lay in between. Germline V lookup: CDR1 SGHTA, CDR2 FQGNSA. The CDR3 DNA follows: TGTGCCAGCAGCGCTCAAAGTGGGGTGGGGGGACGTGGCTACACCTTC. Translated, it gives CASSAQSGVGGRGYTF.

The rearrangement links TRBV7-6 to TRBJ2-6; no definite D call. V lost 3 bases, J lost 0 bases, and 21 bases lay in between. Germline V lookup: CDR1 SGHVS, CDR2 FNYEAQ. The CDR3 runs to 20 residues. The CDR3 nucleotides are TGTGCCAGCAGCTTTTTGAGGTTTTCGCACATATTCTCTGGGGCCAACGTCCTGACTTTC. The encoded protein is CASSFLRFSHIFSGANVLTF.

By sample fraction, this clone is medium-sized. The chain combines TRBV27 with TRBJ2-1; TRBD1 aligns across 9 bases. Germline values: CDR1 MNHEY, CDR2 SMNVEV (reference sequence). V gave up 8 bases and J gave up 6 bases; unmatched junction bases: 14. The CDR3 consists of 16 residues. The CDR3 DNA follows: TGTGCCAGCGAACCTCTAGACAGGGGGGGATCCAATGAGCAGTTCTTC. Translated, it gives CASEPLDRGGSNEQFF.

The V call is TRBV28, the J call TRBJ2-1, with 9 bases aligning to TRBD2. The CDR3 has 16 residues. Germline V gives CDR1 MDHEN, CDR2 SYDVKM. The V gene end was trimmed by 3 bases and the J gene end by 7 bases; junction bases not matched to a gene: 10. The CDR3 coding sequence is TGTGCCAGCAGTTTCTCACGGGGACTAGCTGGGAATGAGCAGTTCTTC. As protein: CASSFSRGLAGNEQFF.

The chain couples TRBV30 to TRBJ1-2, with 8 bases that match TRBD1. The CDR3 loop spans 15 amino acids. Per the germline V gene, CDR1 is GTSNPN and CDR2 is SVGIG (reference sequence). V gave up 0 bases and J gave up 6 bases; unmatched junction bases: 9. The CDR3 DNA sequence: TGTGCCTGGAGTGTGGGGCAGGGGGCAAAAGATGGCTACACCTTC. This translates into CAWSVGQGAKDGYTF.

This clone was seen more than once but under ten times. The J gene is TRBJ1-1, the V gene TRBV30; D possibly corresponds to TRBD1 (6 bases). V was shortened by 5 bases and J by 3 bases, with 22 bases between the two germline ends. This CDR3 is built from 16 residues. Germline V CDR1 and CDR2: GTSNPN, SVGIG (reference sequence). The CDR3 sequence is CAWEPKPGQEDTEAFF. The DNA for the CDR3 is TGTGCCTGGGAACCCAAACCGGGACAAGAGGACACTGAAGCTTTCTTT.

The chain couples TRBV7-8 to TRBJ2-1; weak D call: TRBD2 (7 bases). This CDR3 spans 18 amino acids. Trimming cost V 5 bases and J 4 bases, with 24 bases left between them. Germline values: CDR1 SGHVS, CDR2 FQNEAQ. The CDR3 DNA sequence: TGTGCCAGCAGCCCACCTGCGGCGGGGGCCAAATTATACAATGAGCAGTTCTTC. Amino acid sequence: CASSPPAAGAKLYNEQFF.

CDR3 sequence: CASSFLAGGETQYF. The DNA of the CDR3 is TGTGCCAGCAGCTTTCTAGCGGGAGGGGAGACCCAGTACTTC. This chain uses TRBV7-9 with TRBJ2-5, with 12 bases lining up with TRBD2. Germline assignment: CDR1 SEHNR and CDR2 FQNEAQ (reference sequence). V gave up 3 bases and J gave up 5 bases; unmatched junction bases: 1. This CDR3 region has 14 residues.